This T cell receptor beta chain stems from a study of early T cells in non-severe SARS-CoV-2 infection. For the study at large: Chains were not paired, and sequencing was done on bulk RNA from unsorted whole blood. Broader study findings: Reliance on VDJdb matching favored anti-spike CD8 responses; private and CD4 specificities were missed.

Germline values: CDR1 MNHEY, CDR2 SVGAGI. The CDR3 runs to 13 residues. V was pared by 4 bases and J by 1 base, with 7 bases between. This clonotype was seen repeatedly, ten times or more. Its matching antigen is unknown. Individual cDNA molecules each received unique molecular identifiers attached to them. MiXCR, applied by TCRdb to the 5' RACE reads, yields one record per CDR3 protein. The sample contains roughly 50,000 distinct CDR3 sequences, around 9.1% of which appear only once. This chain links TRBV6-5 with TRBJ1-1; D gene ambiguous. The clonotype comes from an adult who was a healthcare worker with PCR-confirmed SARS-CoV-2 infection or an uninfected control (not recorded which). The sequencing input was whole blood. The CDR3 DNA follows: TGTGCCAGCAGTTCTCGGCAGAACACTGAAGCTTTCTTT. Residues: CASSSRQNTEAFF.